Detailed here is one T cell receptor (beta chain). The antigen it recognizes is unknown. No per-base quality is available; no much larger clone lies one base away. The data were obtained in a study of blood T cell repertoires in COVID-19 (dated by TCRdb to 2020 to 2022). Regarding the study in general: The collaborator samples originated in the United States, Italy and Spain and spanned the acute and convalescent phases of COVID-19. HLA class I and class II types, where available, came from metadata supplied by the sample provider rather than from assay-based typing. The dataset comprised deeply sampled blood TCRbeta repertoires from subjects exposed to, actively infected with, or recovered from COVID-19. The repertoires were made available in a free public database intended to serve as a resource for research on the immune response to SARS-CoV-2. The prospective study material was composed of cDNA or gDNA derived from T cells, B-cell-depleted T cells, or PBMCs. Samples were obtained from the ongoing ImmuneRACE study (first 160 participants) and from some 1,200 subjects provided by 6 global collaborators. Nearly every sample came with metadata listing a de-identified subject ID, COVID-19 status, age in years and sex. What the work shows at the level of the full study, not this receptor alone: How much clinical and demographic metadata was included differed by source and by participant, and the metadata was provided uncurated.

Collaborating institutions collected whole blood in K2EDTA tubes following their own protocols. For TCRbeta analysis, collaborators shipped samples in one of three forms: frozen whole blood, isolated PBMCs, or DNA extracted from either of those sample types. TCRbeta CDR3 regions were amplified from genomic DNA using the immunoSEQ Assay, a bias-controlled multiplex PCR. The study's own analysis went as follows. The number of nucleated cells in each sample was estimated by amplification of reference gene primers within the assay. To quantify the absolute abundance of each unique TCRbeta CDR3 rearrangement, sequence reads were collapsed and filtered. For each sample, productive Simpson clonality was calculated as the square root of Simpson's diversity index across productive rearrangements. Held by TCRdb, this immuneACCESS table contains in-frame sequences only and omits some clones. Under half of the omission traces to an unresolved V gene where checked; the cause of the rest is unknown. Clone size and V and J calls were adopted from that table, with D and trimming inferred from the DNA. Here the sample has around 130,000 clones; about 85% occur a single time. The top ten constitute more than 3.5% of the sample.

From V the trimming removes 6 bases and from J it removes 5 bases, while the gene matches leave 17 bases of the junction unaccounted for. Taken from cysteine to phenylalanine, the CDR3 has 17 residues. Only the CDR3 part of the read is kept: 51 bases, read in frame from the first base. The germline V gene (reference sequence) gives CDR1 as LNHDA and CDR2 as SQIVND. The sequence links TRBV19 to TRBJ1-1; TRBD1 agrees with 8 junctional bases. The sequence was obtained from a human donor in a cohort sampled during active COVID-19. The sequenced sample was peripheral blood. The CDR3 protein: CASSLLMRPGGDTEAFF. The DNA is TGTGCCAGTAGCCTTCTAATGAGACCAGGGGGCGATACTGAAGCTTTCTTT. Beyond the CDR3, the reference TRBV19 and TRBJ1-1 genes provide the residues; the full variable domain reads: DGGITQSPKYLFRKEGQNVTLSCEQNLNHDAMYWYRQDPGQGLRLIYYSQIVNDFQKGDIAEGYSVSREKKESFPLTVTSAQKNPTAFYLCASSLLMRPGGDTEAFFGQGTRLTVV.